This T cell receptor (beta chain) was sequenced for a study of human T cells and chemical hapten exposure. Study as a whole: Across its approximately 23 weeks, the study gave patients weekly diphenylcyclopropenone doses to the scalp.

Study-wide points: DPC sensitization did not alter TCRs above 1 in 1000 frequency.

Per germline, CDR1 SQVTM and CDR2 ANQGSEA. The V end lost 6 bases, the J end lost 2 bases, and 19 bases lay between the germline ends. This CDR3 has 15 residues. Time point in this sample: pre-sensitization, week 0. Treatment: therapeutic diphenylcyclopropenone sensitization with weekly scalp DPC. Total RNA was isolated from whole blood that had not been fractionated. TCRdb reprocessed the RACE reads with MiXCR, giving one entry per CDR3 protein. The sample records 190,000 or so distinct CDR3 sequences, just under 30% being singletons. This clonotype was counted a few times. The antigen is unknown. This specimen consisted of whole blood, obtained in connection with sensitization to the hapten diphenylcyclopropenone (DPC). This TCR came from a woman between 25 and 40 years old with alopecia areata. Some clones in this sample may be carry-over from other donors' samples. The genes are TRBV29-1 and TRBJ1-2; D remains unclear. CDR3 residues: CSVDPQKSKNYGYTF. The CDR3 bases are TGCAGCGTCGATCCCCAAAAAAGCAAAAACTATGGCTACACCTTC.